This T cell receptor beta chain was identified in a study of response to subunit inactivated influenza vaccine. Study conclusions and caveats: Authors suggested each seasonal influenza vaccination recruits few new T cells.

MiXCR was run by TCRdb on the RT-PCR reads, yielding one entry per CDR3 protein. Of hundreds of thousands of distinct CDR3 sequences in the sample, 12% were seen once. The CDR3 has 17 amino acids. V lost 2 bases, J lost 0 bases, and 14 bases lay in between. The germline V gene encodes CDR1 MNHEY and CDR2 SVGAGI. As concerns this clonotype: The antigen remains unidentified.

Here the sequenced sample was non-naive T cells sorted from PBMCs, taken less than 15 days before vaccination. The clonotype was recovered from a man in his fifties or sixties who received an inactivated influenza vaccine. The rearrangement uses TRBV6-5 and TRBJ2-1; possibly TRBD2 for D (6 bases). In DNA form, the CDR3 reads TGTGCCAGCAGTTACAGCTCTAGCGCTAACTCCTACAATGAGCAGTTCTTC. It codes for CASSYSSSANSYNEQFF.